Each of the 11 T cell receptor beta chains below was sequenced from the same sample in a study of T cell repertoires in cytomegalovirus infection. TCRdb independently ran MiXCR on the reads; one entry per CDR3 protein. The data contain some 700,000 distinct CDR3 sequences, approximately 40% of them singletons. The sequenced sample was PBMCs. These receptors all come from a human donor in good health (CMV status not recorded). Some clones in this sample may be carry-over from other donors' samples.

A remark on this clonotype: One end of the junction is discordant with germline, which a read error may explain. The chain uses TRBV4-1 and TRBJ2-3, with 15 positions matching TRBD2. Germline V lookup: CDR1 MGHRA, CDR2 YSYEKL. The CDR3 consists of 18 residues. The DNA of the CDR3 is TGTGCCAGCAGCCACGGGACTAGCGGGAGGACCGGCACAGATACGCAGTATTTT. It encodes CASSHGTSGRTGTDTQYF.

The chain is built from TRBV7-9 and TRBJ2-2; D perhaps matches TRBD2 (6 bases). Germline V CDR1 and CDR2: SEHNR, FQNEAQ (reference sequence). The germline V and J ends were trimmed by 6 bases and 4 bases, with 12 bases remaining between them. CDR3 length: 14 amino acids. The CDR3 DNA reads as TGTGCCAGCAGTTCCGGGACTCGCACCGGGGAGCTGTTTTTT. Translation: CASSSGTRTGELFF.

This clonotype has more than one count but fewer than ten. V gene TRBV6-1 combines with J gene TRBJ1-6; D unclear. The CDR3 runs 13 residues. V lost 3 bases and J 5 bases, leaving 5 bases between the germline ends. Germline CDR1 reads MNHNS; CDR2 reads SASEGT. This CDR3 is CASSDTNNSPLHF. The DNA for the CDR3 is TGTGCCAGCAGTGATACGAATAATTCACCCCTCCACTTT.

On this clonotype: A much larger clone differs by one base, so this may be a read error. As DNA, the CDR3 is TGTGCCAACAGCCCCGGGGAATCTAATGAAGCTTTCTTT. Encoded protein: CANSPGESNEAFF. The chain combines TRBV28 with TRBJ1-1; D gene unclear. This CDR3 is 13 amino acids long. V lost 10 bases, J lost 7 bases, and 19 bases lay in between. Germline V lookup: CDR1 MDHEN, CDR2 SYDVKM.

This clonotype was seen a few times. The chain has TRBV6-1 and TRBJ1-1, with TRBD1 as a possible D gene (5 bases). Germline V gives CDR1 MNHNS, CDR2 SASEGT. This CDR3 spans 14 amino acids. Trimming took 4 bases from V and 4 from J, leaving 13 bases between them. The CDR3 DNA is TGTGCCAGCAGTGCCAGGGAAAGTGGCACTGAAGCTTTCTTT. Its translation is CASSARESGTEAFF.

The chain combines TRBV7-6 with TRBJ1-5; no definite D call. The ends were cut back, 0 bases at V and 3 bases at J, with 6 bases in the middle. Germline lookup yields CDR1 SGHVS and CDR2 FNYEAQ. This CDR3 is 14 amino acids long. The CDR3 nucleotides are TGTGCCAGCAGCTTAGCAGAGTACAATCAGCCCCAGCATTTT. The encoded protein is CASSLAEYNQPQHF.

V gene TRBV2 combines with J gene TRBJ2-3; no definite D call. Trimming took 7 bases from V and 1 from J, leaving 6 bases between them. The length of the CDR3 is 12 residues. Germline assignment: CDR1 SNHLY and CDR2 FYNNEI. The DNA for the CDR3 is TGTGCCAGCAACGAAGGCACAGATACGCAGTATTTT. Translation: CASNEGTDTQYF.

The CDR3 bases are TGTGCCAGCAGCTTAGAGCACACCGGGGAGCTGTTTTTT. It is translated as CASSLEHTGELFF. The chain carries TRBV7-6 and TRBJ2-2; no clear D gene. The CDR3 length is 13 residues. Germline V CDR1 and CDR2: SGHVS, FNYEAQ. The germline V and J ends were trimmed by 1 base and 3 bases, with 3 bases remaining between them.

The chain joins TRBV5-6 to TRBJ1-1; weak D call: TRBD1 (5 bases). Deletions cut 4 bases from V and 4 bases from J, with 14 bases between. CDR1 SGHDT and CDR2 YYEEEE come from the germline V gene. This CDR3 spans 14 amino acids. In DNA, the CDR3 is TGTGCCAGCAGCCCGGGGTTCGGGACCACTGAAGCTTTCTTT. Translated, it gives CASSPGFGTTEAFF. The whole variable domain, filled in from reference TRBV5-6 and TRBJ1-1, reads DAGVTQSPTHLIKTRGQQVTLRCSPKSGHDTVSWYQQALGQGPQFIFQYYEEEERQRGNFPDRFSGHQFPNYSSELNVNALLLGDSALYLCASSPGFGTTEAFFGQGTRLTVV.

In this sample, this clonotype turned up a few times. The rearrangement links TRBV7-2 to TRBJ1-4; 9 nucleotides align to TRBD1. The germline gives CDR1 SGHTA, CDR2 FQGNSA. The ends lost 5 bases at V and 12 bases at J; junction bases unmatched: 10. The CDR3 has 14 amino acids. The CDR3 region has the DNA TGTGCCAGCAGCCCCAGGACAGGGGTGGTTGAACTGTTTTTT. It codes for CASSPRTGVVELFF.

This clonotype was observed a handful of times. The gene calls are TRBV19 and TRBJ1-2, with D tentatively TRBD1 (5 bases). The CDR3 runs 16 residues. CDR1 is LNHDA and CDR2 is SQIVND in the germline V gene (reference sequence). With 4 bases removed from V and 7 bases from J, the gap between germline ends came to 22 bases. This chain's CDR3 is CASSTFRDGFYGGYTF. DNA of the CDR3: TGTGCCAGTAGTACGTTCCGGGACGGTTTCTATGGTGGCTACACCTTC.